Here is one T cell receptor beta chain with its context. This clone's antigen is unknown. Nothing much larger sits one base from this clone, and base qualities are not available. In the germline V gene, CDR1 corresponds to MNHEY and CDR2 to SVGAGI. The junction shows trimming of 2 bases on V and 1 base on J, plus 12 bases between the germline ends. From the cysteine up to the phenylalanine, the CDR3 has a length of 15 residues. The CDR3 DNA has 45 bases and is translated from base 1. Patients with a history of autoimmune disease or receiving systemic immunosuppression were excluded from the trial. Peripheral blood for TCR sequencing was drawn from every dose cohort at baseline, at cycle 4 day 1 and at cycle 7 day 1. Samples were obtained from an open-label, multicenter, first-in-human phase I dose-escalation trial of ivuxolimab. The trial enrolled adults with locally advanced or metastatic head and neck squamous cell, hepatocellular, melanoma or renal cell carcinoma. CD4+ and CD8+ T cells were sorted separately from peripheral blood before TCR sequencing.

The sample originates from a study of OX40 agonist ivuxolimab in advanced cancers. About the study as a whole: Ivuxolimab was a fully human IgG2 agonistic monoclonal antibody targeting the costimulatory receptor OX40 (CD134). Intravenous ivuxolimab was administered to patients every 2 weeks at six dose levels: 0.01, 0.1, 0.3, 1.5, 3 and 10 mg/kg. Among the approximately 50 dose-escalation patients, 19 had hepatocellular carcinoma, around 15 melanoma, 9 renal cell carcinoma and 9 head and neck cancer. The dose-escalation cohort was 82.7% male with a mean age of about 60 years, ranging from roughly 20 to 80. Prior anti-PD-1, anti-PD-L1 or anti-CTLA-4 therapy was permitted, and about 40% of dose-escalation patients had received checkpoint inhibitors. Partial responses were achieved by three dose-escalation patients, of whom one had hepatocellular carcinoma and two had cutaneous melanoma. The point of sequencing TCRbeta in the periphery was to test whether ivuxolimab changed TCR sequence diversity and drove clonal T-cell expansion. The paper describes the monotherapy dose-escalation part (N of about 57 patients) of the phase I trial of ivuxolimab.

General conclusions and limits of the study: At doses from 0.1 to 3.0 mg/kg, clonal expansion was seen in both CD4+ and CD8+ blood T cells between baseline and week 6. Partial responders in the 0.1-3.0 mg/kg groups had among the lowest normalized peripheral clonal expansion, especially among CD8+ T cells. After ivuxolimab, expanded clones were on average more numerous among CD8+ T cells than among CD4+ T cells. Antigen specificity was not determined for the clonally expanded peripheral T cells. Low levels of normalized T-cell clonal expansion were also seen in some patients who did not respond.

To sequence the TCRbeta CDR3 region, genomic DNA was isolated from the sorted cells. TCRbeta CDR3 regions were sequenced using the immunoSEQ Assay. As stored in TCRdb, this immuneACCESS dataset retains in-frame rearrangements with V and J assigned. A fraction of the clones does not appear; measured against another copy, unresolved V genes explain less than half of the discrepancy, and the remainder lacks a known reason. For this sample the table gives approximately 100,000 clones, of which over 85% were detected only once. The ten largest clones capture roughly 0.77% of the sample. This sequence was found in an adult with an advanced solid tumor such as melanoma, head and neck, liver or kidney cancer. The specimen comprised CD4+ or CD8+ T cells sorted from blood, sampled in a trial of the OX40 agonist ivuxolimab. The V and J genes are TRBV6-5 and TRBJ2-7; tentative D gene TRBD2, with 6 bases matching. The DNA sequence is as follows: TGTGCCAGCAGTTACGTAGGAGGGAGATCCTACGAGCAGTACTTC. The encoded protein is CASSYVGGRSYEQYF.